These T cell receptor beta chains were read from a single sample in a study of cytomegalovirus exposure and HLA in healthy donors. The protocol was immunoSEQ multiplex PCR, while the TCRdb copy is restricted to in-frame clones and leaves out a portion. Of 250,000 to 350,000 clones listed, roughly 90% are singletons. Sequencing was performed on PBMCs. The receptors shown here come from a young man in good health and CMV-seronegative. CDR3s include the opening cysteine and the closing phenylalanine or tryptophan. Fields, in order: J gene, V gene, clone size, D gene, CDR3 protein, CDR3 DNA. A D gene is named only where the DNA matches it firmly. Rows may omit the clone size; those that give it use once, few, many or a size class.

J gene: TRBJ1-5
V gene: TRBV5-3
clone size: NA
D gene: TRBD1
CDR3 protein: CARSLGVTGDHQPQHF
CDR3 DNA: TGTGCCAGAAGCTTGGGTGTGACAGGGGATCATCAGCCCCAGCATTTT

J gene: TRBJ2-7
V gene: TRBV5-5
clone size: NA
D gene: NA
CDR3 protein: CASSGAWVSSYEQYF
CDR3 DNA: TGTGCCAGCAGCGGGGCGTGGGTAAGCTCCTACGAGCAGTACTTC

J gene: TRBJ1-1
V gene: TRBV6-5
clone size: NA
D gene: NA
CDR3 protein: CASSYQVFTEAFF
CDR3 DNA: TGTGCCAGCAGTTACCAGGTTTTCACTGAAGCTTTCTTT

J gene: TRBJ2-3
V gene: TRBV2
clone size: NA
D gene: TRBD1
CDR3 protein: CASSRQGGPDTQYF
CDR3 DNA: TGTGCCAGCAGCCGACAGGGGGGTCCAGATACGCAGTATTTT

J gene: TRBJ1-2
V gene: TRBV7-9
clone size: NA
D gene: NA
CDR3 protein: CASSLDSYGYTF
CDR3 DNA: TGTGCCAGCAGCTTAGACAGTTATGGCTACACCTTC

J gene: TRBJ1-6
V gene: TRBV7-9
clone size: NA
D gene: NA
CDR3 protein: CASSRGSALGSPLHF
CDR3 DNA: TGTGCCAGCAGCCGGGGTTCAGCCTTGGGTTCACCCCTCCACTTT

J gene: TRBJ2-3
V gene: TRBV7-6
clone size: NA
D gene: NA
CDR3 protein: CASSPLGEPTDTQYF
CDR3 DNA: TGTGCCAGCAGCCCCCTCGGGGAACCCACAGATACGCAGTATTTT

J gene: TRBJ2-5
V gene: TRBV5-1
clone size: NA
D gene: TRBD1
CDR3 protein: CASSLQGQGQETQYF
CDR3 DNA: TGCGCCAGCAGCCTCCAGGGACAGGGACAAGAGACCCAGTACTTC

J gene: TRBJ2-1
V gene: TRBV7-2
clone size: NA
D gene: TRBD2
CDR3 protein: CASCFGASGVGNEQFF
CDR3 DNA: TGTGCCAGCTGCTTTGGGGCTAGCGGGGTGGGCAATGAGCAGTTCTTC

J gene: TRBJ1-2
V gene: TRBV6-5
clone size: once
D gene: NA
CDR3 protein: CASSYSAGNYGYTF
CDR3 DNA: TGTGCCAGCAGTTACTCAGCAGGCAACTATGGCTACACCTTC

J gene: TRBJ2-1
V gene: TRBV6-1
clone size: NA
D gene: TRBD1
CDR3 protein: CASSGQGGGNEQFF
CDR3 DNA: TGTGCCAGCAGTGGACAGGGGGGAGGCAATGAGCAGTTCTTC

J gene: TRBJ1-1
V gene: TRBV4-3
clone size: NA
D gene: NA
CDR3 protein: CASSQDRFTEAFF
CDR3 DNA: TGCGCCAGCAGCCAAGACAGGTTCACTGAAGCTTTCTTT

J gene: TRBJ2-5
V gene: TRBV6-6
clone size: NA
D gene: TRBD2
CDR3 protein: CASSYSGPGGETQYF
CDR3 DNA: TGTGCCAGCAGTTACTCAGGCCCGGGGGGAGAGACCCAGTACTTC

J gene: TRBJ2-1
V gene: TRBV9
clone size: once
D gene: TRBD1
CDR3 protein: CASSVGGGQGVHEQFF
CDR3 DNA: TGTGCCAGCAGCGTAGGCGGGGGACAGGGCGTTCATGAGCAGTTCTTC

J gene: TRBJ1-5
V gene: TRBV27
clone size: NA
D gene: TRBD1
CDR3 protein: CASSPRTGINQPQHF
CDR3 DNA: TGTGCCAGCAGCCCTAGGACAGGGATTAATCAGCCCCAGCATTTT

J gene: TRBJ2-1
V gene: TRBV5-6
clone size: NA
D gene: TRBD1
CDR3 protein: CASSLDRDRVRNEQFF
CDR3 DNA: TGTGCCAGCAGCTTGGACCGGGACAGGGTAAGGAATGAGCAGTTCTTC

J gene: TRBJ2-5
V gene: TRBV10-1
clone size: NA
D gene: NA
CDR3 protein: CASSARTDKRTQYF
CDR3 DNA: TGCGCCAGCAGTGCAAGGACAGACAAGAGAACCCAGTACTTC

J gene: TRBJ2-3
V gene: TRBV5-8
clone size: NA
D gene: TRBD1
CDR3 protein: CASTPPWDRVADTQYF
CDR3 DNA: TGTGCCAGCACCCCGCCTTGGGACAGGGTGGCAGATACGCAGTATTTT

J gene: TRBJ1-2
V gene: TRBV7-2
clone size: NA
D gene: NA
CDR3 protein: CASSLYGYTF
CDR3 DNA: TGTGCCAGCAGCCTCTATGGCTACACCTTC

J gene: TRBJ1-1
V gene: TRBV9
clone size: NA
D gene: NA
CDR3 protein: CASSAVRMNTEAFF
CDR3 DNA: TGTGCCAGCAGCGCTGTCAGAATGAACACTGAAGCTTTCTTT

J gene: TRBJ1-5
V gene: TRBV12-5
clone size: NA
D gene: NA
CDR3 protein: CASGLGLDQPQHF
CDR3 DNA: TGTGCTAGTGGTTTGGGGCTCGATCAGCCCCAGCATTTT

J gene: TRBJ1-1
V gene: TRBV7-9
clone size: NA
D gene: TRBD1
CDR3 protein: CASSPQWTGQGAFF
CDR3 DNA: TGTGCCAGCAGCCCTCAATGGACAGGTCAAGGGGCTTTCTTT

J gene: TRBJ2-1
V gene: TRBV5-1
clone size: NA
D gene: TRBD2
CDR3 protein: CASMAGGLTVLNEQFF
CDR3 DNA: TGCGCCAGCATGGCGGGGGGGCTAACTGTTCTCAATGAGCAGTTCTTC

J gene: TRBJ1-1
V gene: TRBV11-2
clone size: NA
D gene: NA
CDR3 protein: CASSLEPVRGAEAFF
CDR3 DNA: TGTGCCAGCAGCTTAGAACCAGTCCGAGGCGCTGAAGCTTTCTTT

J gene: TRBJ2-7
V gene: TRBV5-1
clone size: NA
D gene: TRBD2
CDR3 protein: CASRPSSGGLYEQYF
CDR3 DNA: TGCGCCAGCAGGCCATCTAGCGGGGGACTCTACGAGCAGTACTTC

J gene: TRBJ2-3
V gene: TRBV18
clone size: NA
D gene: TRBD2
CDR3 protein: CASARLAGGTSTDTQYF
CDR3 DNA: TGTGCCAGCGCTCGACTAGCGGGGGGAACTAGCACAGATACGCAGTATTTT

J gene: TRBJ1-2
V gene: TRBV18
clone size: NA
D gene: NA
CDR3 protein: CASSPNGQSGYTF
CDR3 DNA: TGTGCCAGCTCACCGAACGGACAGAGCGGCTACACCTTC

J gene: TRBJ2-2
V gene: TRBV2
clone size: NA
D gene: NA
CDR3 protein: CASRDREGGELFF
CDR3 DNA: TGTGCCAGCAGGGACAGGGAGGGCGGGGAGCTGTTTTTT

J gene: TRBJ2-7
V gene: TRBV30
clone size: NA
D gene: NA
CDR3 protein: CAWSHSRDPYEQYF
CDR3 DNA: TGTGCCTGGAGTCACTCGAGGGATCCCTACGAGCAGTACTTC

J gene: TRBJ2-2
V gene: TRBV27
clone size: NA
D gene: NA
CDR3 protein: CASSFFAGRNTGELFF
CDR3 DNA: TGTGCCAGCAGTTTTTTTGCAGGCCGGAACACCGGGGAGCTGTTTTTT

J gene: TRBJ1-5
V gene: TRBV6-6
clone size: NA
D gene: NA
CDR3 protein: CASSADRTSNQPQHF
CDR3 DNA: TGTGCCAGCAGTGCAGACAGGACAAGCAATCAGCCCCAGCATTTT

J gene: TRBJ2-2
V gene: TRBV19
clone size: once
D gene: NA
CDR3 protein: CASRRGFSGELFF
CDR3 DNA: TGTGCCAGTAGGAGGGGGTTCTCCGGGGAGCTGTTTTTT

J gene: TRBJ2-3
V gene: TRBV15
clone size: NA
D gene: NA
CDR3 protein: CATTRGTDTQYF
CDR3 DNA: TGTGCCACCACCCGGGGCACAGATACGCAGTATTTT

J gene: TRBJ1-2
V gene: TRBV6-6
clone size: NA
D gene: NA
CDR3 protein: CASRGAAANYGYTF
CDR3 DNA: TGTGCCAGCCGCGGGGCAGCAGCTAACTATGGCTACACCTTC

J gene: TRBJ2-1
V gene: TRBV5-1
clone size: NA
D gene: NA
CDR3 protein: CASSLGGASGNEQFF
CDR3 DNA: TGCGCCAGCAGCTTAGGGGGGGCCAGTGGAAATGAGCAGTTCTTC

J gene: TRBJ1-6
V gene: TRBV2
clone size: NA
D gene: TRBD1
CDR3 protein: CASTPGQGLNSPLHF
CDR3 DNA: TGTGCCAGCACCCCGGGACAGGGACTAAATTCACCCCTCCACTTT

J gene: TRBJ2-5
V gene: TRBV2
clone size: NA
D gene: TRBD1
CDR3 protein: CASSEPGTGKETQYF
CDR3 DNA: TGTGCCAGCAGTGAGCCCGGGACAGGGAAGGAGACCCAGTACTTC

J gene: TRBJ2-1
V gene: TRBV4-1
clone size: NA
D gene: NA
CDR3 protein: CASAGPSYNEQFF
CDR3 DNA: TGCGCCAGCGCGGGTCCGAGCTACAATGAGCAGTTCTTC

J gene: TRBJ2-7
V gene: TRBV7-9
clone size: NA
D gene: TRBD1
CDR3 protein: CASSSPGQGRGYEQYF
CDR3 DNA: TGTGCCAGCAGCTCACCCGGACAGGGAAGGGGCTACGAGCAGTACTTC

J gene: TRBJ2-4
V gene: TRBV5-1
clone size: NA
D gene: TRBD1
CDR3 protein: CASSLETGGNIQYF
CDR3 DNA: TGCGCCAGCAGCTTGGAAACAGGGGGAAACATTCAGTACTTC

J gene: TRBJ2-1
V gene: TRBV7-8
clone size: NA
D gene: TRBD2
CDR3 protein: CASSLRLAGDSYNEQFF
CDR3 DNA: TGTGCCAGCAGCCTAAGACTAGCGGGGGACTCCTACAATGAGCAGTTCTTC

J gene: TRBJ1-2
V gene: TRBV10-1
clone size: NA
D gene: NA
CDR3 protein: CASSGQGWDGYTF
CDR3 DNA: TGCGCCAGCAGTGGTCAGGGGTGGGATGGCTACACCTTC

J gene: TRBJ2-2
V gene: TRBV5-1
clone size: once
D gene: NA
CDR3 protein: CASSLAPYTGELFF
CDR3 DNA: TGCGCCAGCAGCTTGGCCCCTTACACCGGGGAGCTGTTTTTT

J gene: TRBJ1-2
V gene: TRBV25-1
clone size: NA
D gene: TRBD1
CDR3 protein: CASSDVGTGYNYGYTF
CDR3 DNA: TGTGCCAGCAGTGACGTCGGGACAGGGTATAACTATGGCTACACCTTC

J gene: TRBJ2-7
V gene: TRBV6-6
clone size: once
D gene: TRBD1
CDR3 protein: CASHPDRGHVHEQYF
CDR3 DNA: TGTGCCAGTCACCCAGACAGGGGGCATGTCCACGAGCAGTACTTC

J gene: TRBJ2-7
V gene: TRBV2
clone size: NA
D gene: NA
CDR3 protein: CASREDLSYEQYF
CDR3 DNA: TGTGCCAGCAGGGAGGACCTTTCCTACGAGCAGTACTTC

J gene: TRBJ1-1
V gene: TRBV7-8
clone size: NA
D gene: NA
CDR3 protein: CASLQGTEAFF
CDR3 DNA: TGTGCCAGCCTGCAGGGGACTGAAGCTTTCTTT

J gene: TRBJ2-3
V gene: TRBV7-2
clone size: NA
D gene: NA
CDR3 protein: CASSYSSGASTDTQYF
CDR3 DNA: TGTGCCAGCAGCTATTCGAGCGGAGCGAGCACAGATACGCAGTATTTT

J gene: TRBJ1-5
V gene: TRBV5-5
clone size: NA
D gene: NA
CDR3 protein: CASSLGPAGSNQPQHF
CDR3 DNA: TGTGCCAGCAGCTTGGGTCCCGCAGGGAGCAATCAGCCCCAGCATTTT

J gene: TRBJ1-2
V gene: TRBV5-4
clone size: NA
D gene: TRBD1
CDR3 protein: CASSPIYNTGGADGYTF
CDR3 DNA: TGTGCCAGCAGCCCCATATACAATACAGGGGGCGCCGATGGCTACACCTTC